This TCR beta chain was obtained from a study of OX40 agonist ivuxolimab in advanced cancers. Background on the study: As their treatment, patients were administered ivuxolimab, an agonistic anti-OX40 (CD134) antibody. Patients assigned to dose escalation were diagnosed with hepatocellular carcinoma, melanoma, renal cell or head and neck cancer.

Comment on this clone: Its target is not known.

The germline CDR1 and CDR2 sequences are SGHDN and FVKESK. The CDR3 runs 13 residues. Trimming took 1 base from V and 5 from J, leaving 9 bases between them. Repertoires were generated with immunoSEQ multiplex PCR, while TCRdb's copy carries only in-frame clones and drops some. The repertoire consists of about 81,000 clones, with about 80% occurring once and the leading ten covering around 6.6%. Study-wide findings and caveats: The antigens recognized by the expanded peripheral T cells, that is their antigen specificity, were not determined. CD4+ and CD8+ T cells in blood underwent clonal expansion by week 6 at 0.1 to 3.0 mg/kg.

The chain carries TRBV14 and TRBJ2-7, with no clear D. Sample: CD4+ or CD8+ T cells sorted from blood, taken in a trial of the OX40 agonist ivuxolimab. This sequence originates from an adult with an advanced solid tumor such as melanoma, head and neck, liver or kidney cancer. CDR3 region: CASSQVSPDEQYF. CDR3 DNA sequence: TGTGCCAGCAGCCAAGTTTCCCCCGACGAGCAGTACTTC.